Each of the 8 T cell receptor beta chains below was sequenced from the same sample in a study of CD8+ T cells in alopecia areata. RNA was extracted and reverse transcribed into cDNA as the sequencing template. This table comes from immunoSEQ multiplex PCR, and its TCRdb copy is limited to in-frame clones, with some not included. Of tens of thousands of clones in the sample, around 62% are singletons; the top ten hold roughly 18%. The sequencing input was NKG2D-high CD8+ T cells sorted from blood. The receptors originated from a human donor with alopecia areata.

This clone is a singleton in its sample. CDR3 nucleotides: TGTGCCAGCAGCTCGCACCGGGAATTAGACAACATTCAGTACTTC. Its protein product is CASSSHRELDNIQYF. V gene TRBV7-8 combines with J gene TRBJ2-4; D might be TRBD2 (5 bases). V gave up 4 bases and J gave up 7 bases, with 17 bases separating them. The CDR3 has 15 residues. Germline V gives CDR1 SGHVS, CDR2 FQNEAQ.

This sequence joins TRBV7-9 and TRBJ2-5; D not certain. The CDR3 contains 12 residues. Germline lookup yields CDR1 SEHNR and CDR2 FQNEAQ (reference sequence). V was shortened by 5 bases and J by 9 bases, with 13 bases between the two germline ends. The CDR3 DNA reads TGTGCCAGCAGCGGAACAGAGTTGTCCCAGTACTTC. Protein sequence: CASSGTELSQYF.

This rearrangement joins TRBV7-2 to TRBJ1-5; no clear D gene. CDR1 SGHTA and CDR2 FQGNSA come from the germline V gene. CDR3 size: 13 residues. Deletions cut 1 base from V and 5 bases from J, with 6 bases between. This CDR3 reads CASSLEPDQPQHF. CDR3 nucleotides: TGTGCCAGCAGCTTAGAGCCGGATCAGCCCCAGCATTTT.

V is TRBV7-2 and J is TRBJ2-7, with TRBD2 matching over 7 bases. V shed 5 bases and J 7 bases; nucleotides not matched to a gene: 14. CDR1 is SGHTA and CDR2 is FQGNSA in the germline V gene. This CDR3 has 15 amino acids. CDR3 amino acids: CASSQGSSGLGEQYF. Here the CDR3 DNA reads TGTGCCAGCAGCCAAGGGTCTAGCGGACTGGGGGAGCAGTACTTC.

This clone was counted between two and nine times. The chain recombines TRBV7-8 with TRBJ2-7, with 11 bases fitting TRBD1. This CDR3 region has 15 residues. CDR1 is SGHVS and CDR2 is FQNEAQ in the germline V gene. J lost 6 bases, V lost 3 bases, and 7 bases had no gene match. Written as DNA, the CDR3 is TGTGCCAGCAGCTTTCCGCCGGGACAGGGGGGCGAGCAGTACTTC. Amino acids: CASSFPPGQGGEQYF.

The chain combines TRBV25-1 with TRBJ2-3; D possibly corresponds to TRBD2 (6 bases). Germline CDR1 MGHDK, CDR2 SYGVNS. Trimming took off 5 bases at V and 5 bases at J, with 17 bases between the two ends. The CDR3 is 15 residues long. CDR3 DNA sequence: TGTGCCAGCAGTAATCCCCGGACTACTAGAGATACGCAGTATTTT. Its translation: CASSNPRTTRDTQYF. The full variable domain, with the rest looked up from reference TRBV25-1 and TRBJ2-3, is EADIYQTPRYLVIGTGKKITLECSQTMGHDKMYWYQQDPGMELHLIHYSYGVNSTEKGDLSSESTVSRIRTEHFPLTLESARPSHTSQYLCASSNPRTTRDTQYFGPGTRLTVL.

The chain couples TRBV19 to TRBJ2-6, with D uncertain. Germline V gene data show CDR1 as LNHDA and CDR2 as SQIVND (reference sequence). The V gene lost 2 bases and the J gene lost 1 base, with 0 bases spanning the gap. The CDR3 is made up of 13 amino acids. Here the CDR3 DNA reads TGTGCCAGTAGTATATCTGGGGCCAACGTCCTGACTTTC. Translating it yields CASSISGANVLTF.

V usage is TRBV4-3 and J usage is TRBJ2-7; 10 nucleotides match TRBD1. The CDR3 is 15 residues long. CDR1 and CDR2 (germline): LGHNA, YSLEER. V shed 1 base, J shed 1 base, and the junction held 1 base outside the gene matches. The CDR3 coding sequence is TGCGCCAGCAGCCAAGGGACAGGGGGGTCCTACGAGCAGTACTTC. This translates into CASSQGTGGSYEQYF.